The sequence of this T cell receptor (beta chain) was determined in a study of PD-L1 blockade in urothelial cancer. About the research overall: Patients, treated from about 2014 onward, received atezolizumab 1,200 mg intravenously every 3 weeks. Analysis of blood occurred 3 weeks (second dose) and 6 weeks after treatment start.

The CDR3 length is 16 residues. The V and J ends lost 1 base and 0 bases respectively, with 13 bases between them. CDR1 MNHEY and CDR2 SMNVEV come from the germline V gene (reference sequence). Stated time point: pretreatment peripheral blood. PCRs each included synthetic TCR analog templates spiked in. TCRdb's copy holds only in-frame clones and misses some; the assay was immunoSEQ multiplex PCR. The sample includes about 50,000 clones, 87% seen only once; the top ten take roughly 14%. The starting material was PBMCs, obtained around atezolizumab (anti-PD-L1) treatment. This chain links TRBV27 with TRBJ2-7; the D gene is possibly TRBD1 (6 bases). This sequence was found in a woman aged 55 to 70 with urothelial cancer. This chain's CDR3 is CASSLLLAGASYEQYF. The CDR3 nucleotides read TGTGCCAGCAGTTTATTGTTGGCAGGGGCCTCCTACGAGCAGTACTTC.